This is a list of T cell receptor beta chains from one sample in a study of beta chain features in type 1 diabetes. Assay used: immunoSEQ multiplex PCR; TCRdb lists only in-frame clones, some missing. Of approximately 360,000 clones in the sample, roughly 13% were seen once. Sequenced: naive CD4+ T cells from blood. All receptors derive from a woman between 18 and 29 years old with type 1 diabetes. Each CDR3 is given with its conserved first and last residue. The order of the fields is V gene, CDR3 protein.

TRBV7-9,CASSSGTGSVGNTIYF
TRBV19,CASTPGGGRTDTQYF
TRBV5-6,CASSFPGTPLLEQYF
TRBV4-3,CASSQDHLFRSYNEQFF
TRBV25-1,CASSELGSGSYNEQFF
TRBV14,CASSPNIDTGELFF
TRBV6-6,CASGDSRRNTEAFF
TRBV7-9,CASSYPGFGDTEAFF
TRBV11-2,CASSTETGPYEQYF
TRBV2,CASSADRGNQPQHF
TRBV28,CASSLFRGRSYNEQFF
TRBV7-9,CASSLGDRGIDEKLFF
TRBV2,CASQWGQGGTYEQYF
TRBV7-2,CASSFPGFQPQHF
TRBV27,CASSWRGDQPQHF
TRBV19,CATRGQIADTQYF
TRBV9,CASSERDFTDTQYF
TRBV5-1,CASSLVIARYNEQFF
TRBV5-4,CASSLGLAGLTYEQYF
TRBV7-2,CASSFGTGGAYEQFF
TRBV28,CASTLTGGWQPQHF
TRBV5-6,CASNRRDRANYGYTF
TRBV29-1,CSVEQGGGWGEQYF
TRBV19,CASSIGGAGQKAFF
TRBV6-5,CASYSRPYEQYF
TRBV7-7,CASSLASGVGYEQYF
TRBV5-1,CASSLGTGVETQYF
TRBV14,CASSQVAAGVGEQYF
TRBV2,CASLKEGVGNQPQHF
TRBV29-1,CSVEAESYTDTQYF
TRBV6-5,CASSYRGVGGKLFF
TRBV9,CASSVGQGSNQPQHF
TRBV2,CASSPTLGLQETQYF
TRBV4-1,CASSQKGAELPPDQVSYEQYF
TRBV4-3,CASSKGASTDTQYF
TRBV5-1,CASSLEQEADTQYF
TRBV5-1,CASSVRGYREQYF
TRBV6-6,CASSVSLGVYEQYF
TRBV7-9,CASSLRGLETQYF
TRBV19,CASTAGSGQANYEQYF
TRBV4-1,CASSHSDREVEKLFF
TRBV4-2,CASSQVSDTGGPGSAFF
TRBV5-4,CASSSGLAGNTGELFF
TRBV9,CASSVGGGEQFF
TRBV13,CASSLGPDSTYEQYF
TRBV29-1,CSVTTSLGELFF
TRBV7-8,CASSLTGGPDRDTQYF
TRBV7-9,CATERGGGEPQHF
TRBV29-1,CSVVLRQGTDTQYF
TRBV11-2,CASSTWTVTYEQYF
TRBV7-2,CASSPSRDLTYNEQFF
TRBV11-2,CASSLDAGVGTEAFF
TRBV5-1,CASSLGTGGGNQPQHF
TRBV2,CASRVDSHTMPQYF
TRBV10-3,CAISGTNSNQPQHF